Listed here are 8 T cell receptor beta chains from one sample, sequenced in a study of breast tumors, draining lymph nodes, adjacent tissues. MiXCR was run by TCRdb on the multiplex PCR reads, yielding one entry per CDR3 protein. Of over 200,000 distinct CDR3 sequences in the sample, around 32% are singletons; the top ten hold roughly 1.3%. Samples came from axillary lymph nodes draining the breast cancer. The material sequenced was axillary lymph node tissue. The receptors stem from a female donor with breast cancer. Some clones in this sample may be carry-over from other donors' samples.

This clonotype has a single count. Possible read error: a much larger clone is one base away. The CDR3 here is CASTTVAYNSPLHF. DNA for the CDR3: TGTGCCAGCACCACGGTGGCCTATAATTCACCCCTCCACTTT. The chain employs TRBV28 and TRBJ1-6; no clear D gene. Germline CDR1 and CDR2: MDHEN and SYDVKM. Trimming stripped 7 bases from V and 2 bases from J, with 9 bases between. The CDR3 extends over 14 amino acids. Complete variable domain (other parts from reference TRBV28 and TRBJ1-6): DVKVTQSSRYLVKRTGEKVFLECVQDMDHENMFWYRQDPGLGLRLIYFSYDVKMKEKGDIPEGYSVSREKKERFSLILESASTNQTSMYLCASTTVAYNSPLHFGNGTRLTVT.

This clonotype was seen a handful of times. Relative to the germline gene, one junction end is altered; a read error may explain this. The chain recombines TRBV7-8 with TRBJ2-6; tentative D call: TRBD1 (6 bases). CDR1 SGHVS and CDR2 FQNEAQ come from the germline V gene. This CDR3 has 24 amino acids. CDR3: CASSPLRASSLNVDRLTGTNVLTF. CDR3 nucleotide sequence: TGTGCCAGCAGCCCCCTACGGGCGAGCAGCTTAAACGTGGACAGATTGACTGGGACCAACGTCCTGACTTTC.

In regard to this clonotype: The junction differs from germline at one of its ends, possibly a read error. Written as DNA, the CDR3 is TGTGCCGCCAGTGATTTGCTGGGTCATGGCTACACCTTC. It is translated as CAASDLLGHGYTF. The chain combines TRBV24-1 with TRBJ1-2, with D unresolved. The CDR3 has 13 amino acids. The V gene's germline CDR1 is KGHDR and CDR2 SFDVKD.

This clonotype was recorded many times. J is TRBJ2-1 and V is TRBV5-1, with 10 bases identical to TRBD2. In germline, CDR1 is SGHRS, CDR2 YFSETQ. The CDR3 contains 14 residues. Trimming cost V 7 bases and J 6 bases; bases outside gene matches: 7. The CDR3 region has the DNA TGCGCCAGCGCTTCTGGGACTAGCGTCAATGAGCAGTTCTTC. Translated, it gives CASASGTSVNEQFF.

Remarks on this clonotype: A much larger clone differs by one base, so this may be a read error. The chain recombines TRBV4-3 with TRBJ2-1; 9 nucleotides align to TRBD2. The germline gives CDR1 LGHNA, CDR2 YSLEER. The V gene end was trimmed by 3 bases and the J gene end by 9 bases; junction bases not matched to a gene: 18. The CDR3 is 18 amino acids. In DNA, the CDR3 is TGCGCCAGCAGCCATCAGGGGTGGGCTAGCGGGGCTGGCAGTGAGCAGTTCTTC. Amino acid sequence: CASSHQGWASGAGSEQFF.

This clonotype was detected many times. This chain connects TRBV18 to TRBJ2-7; the match to TRBD2 covers 13 bases. This CDR3 contains 15 residues. Germline CDR1 reads KGHSH; CDR2 reads LQKENI. J lost 6 bases, V lost 1 base, and 3 bases had no gene match. The CDR3 here is CASSPLGLAGFEQYF. Written as DNA, the CDR3 is TGTGCCAGCTCACCACTGGGACTAGCGGGATTCGAGCAGTACTTC. The entire variable domain, with the rest obtained from reference TRBV18 and TRBJ2-7, is as follows: NAGVMQNPRHLVRRRGQEARLRCSPMKGHSHVYWYRQLPEEGLKFMVYLQKENIIDESGMPKERFSAEFPKEGPSILRIQQVVRGDSAAYFCASSPLGLAGFEQYFGPGTRLTVT.

In this sample, this clonotype turned up many times. The chain carries TRBV7-2 and TRBJ2-1, with TRBD1 identical over 8 bases. The CDR3 has 16 amino acids. Unmatched junction bases numbered 11, after V lost 5 bases and J lost 5 bases. CDR1 SGHTA and CDR2 FQGNSA come from the germline V gene. CDR3 DNA: TGTGCCAGCAGCCCCCAAGGACAGGGTCGAAACAATGAGCAGTTCTTC. It is translated as CASSPQGQGRNNEQFF.

This clonotype occurred a few times. One base away lies a much larger clone, so this may be a sequencing read error. J is TRBJ2-5 and V is TRBV6-1; D ambiguous. Germline V gene data show CDR1 as MNHNS and CDR2 as SASEGT. V was shortened by 5 bases and J by 5 bases, with 15 bases between the two germline ends. The CDR3 is 14 amino acids. This CDR3 reads CASSQVLMVETQYF. The CDR3 nucleotides read TGTGCCAGCAGTCAAGTTCTGATGGTCGAGACCCAGTACTTC.